The 28 T cell receptor beta chains given below trace back to one sample, sequenced in a study of lymphopenia after photon versus proton radiotherapy. TCRdb's copy holds only in-frame clones and misses some; the assay was immunoSEQ multiplex PCR. The table has roughly 63,000 clones, approximately 84% seen once; the top ten hold just over 2%. This specimen was peripheral blood, taken from a patient treated with proton-based radiotherapy. Receptor source: a man in his sixties with pancreatic cancer.

This chain links TRBV6-4 with TRBJ1-2; 8 nucleotides agree with TRBD1. Trimming removed 5 bases from V and 6 bases from J; junction bases left unmatched: 14. Germline CDR1 reads MRHNA; CDR2 reads SNTAGT. This CDR3 is 16 amino acids long. CDR3 sequence (DNA): TGTGCCAGCAGTCCCACCGACAGGGGAGATCGGGATGGCTACACCTTC. Amino acids: CASSPTDRGDRDGYTF.

Only one count was recorded for this clone. V gene TRBV30 combines with J gene TRBJ2-7; TRBD2 is a possible D gene (5 bases). Germline loops: CDR1 GTSNPN, CDR2 SVGIG (reference sequence). The V and J ends lost 0 bases and 7 bases respectively, with 19 bases between them. This CDR3 has 15 residues. The CDR3 DNA sequence: TGTGCCTGGAGTGTACTGTTCGGGAATCCCCCTGAGCAGTACTTC. Its protein product is CAWSVLFGNPPEQYF.

The genes are TRBV29-1 and TRBJ2-3, with 13 positions matching TRBD2. This CDR3 has 16 residues. Germline lookup yields CDR1 SQVTM and CDR2 ANQGSEA. V trimming: 7 bases; J trimming: 2 bases; junction bases outside the gene matches: 9. CDR3 protein: CSARGTSGAFTDTQYF. The CDR3 DNA sequence: TGCAGCGCCCGGGGGACTAGCGGGGCCTTCACAGATACGCAGTATTTT.

In its sample, this clone is medium-sized. This CDR3 reads CTGTSGDTQYF. The CDR3 nucleotides are TGCACTGGGACTAGCGGAGATACGCAGTATTTT. The V call is TRBV29-1, the J call TRBJ2-3; 11 bases agree with TRBD2. Per germline, CDR1 SQVTM and CDR2 ANQGSEA. This CDR3 spans 11 amino acids.

This rearrangement joins TRBV2 to TRBJ1-2, with a weak D call TRBD1 (6 bases). Deletions cut 6 bases from V and 2 bases from J, with 13 bases between. The CDR3 has 14 amino acids. CDR1 and CDR2 from the germline V gene are SNHLY and FYNNEI. CDR3 region: CASRSGALNYGYTF. CDR3 sequence (DNA): TGTGCCAGCAGGTCAGGGGCCTTAAACTATGGCTACACCTTC.

The J gene is TRBJ1-1, the V gene TRBV28, with D perhaps TRBD1 (6 bases). The CDR3 spans 14 residues. V lost 5 bases and J lost 0, with 10 bases in between. Germline V lookup: CDR1 MDHEN, CDR2 SYDVKM. CDR3 coding DNA: TGTGCCAGCAGTACCTACAGGGTGAACACTGAAGCTTTCTTT. This sequence encodes CASSTYRVNTEAFF.

The gene calls are TRBV28 and TRBJ1-5; D call uncertain. CDR1 MDHEN and CDR2 SYDVKM come from the germline V gene. V lost 4 bases to trimming and J lost 4 bases, with 14 bases between them. The CDR3 is 15 amino acids. CDR3 nucleotide sequence: TGTGCCAGCAGTTCCCATAATCAAATTAATCAGCCCCAGCATTTT. It codes for CASSSHNQINQPQHF.

The V gene is TRBV7-9, the J gene TRBJ2-1; 7 positions match TRBD2. The CDR3 length is 16 residues. Germline V gene data show CDR1 as SEHNR and CDR2 as FQNEAQ (reference sequence). V shed 2 bases and J 6 bases; nucleotides not matched to a gene: 10. CDR3 region: CASSLFLAGDGNEQFF. CDR3 in DNA: TGTGCCAGCAGCTTATTTTTGGCGGGAGATGGCAATGAGCAGTTCTTC. The full variable domain, its missing parts supplied by reference TRBV7-9 and TRBJ2-1, is DTGVSQNPRHKITKRGQNVTFRCDPISEHNRLYWYRQTLGQGPEFLTYFQNEAQLEKSRLLSDRFSAERPKGSFSTLEIQRTEQGDSAMYLCASSLFLAGDGNEQFFGPGTRLTVL.

The V and J genes are TRBV5-4 and TRBJ2-2; 7 bases agree with TRBD1. The CDR3 extends over 15 amino acids. The V gene end was trimmed by 4 bases and the J gene end by 3 bases; junction bases not matched to a gene: 6. Germline-derived CDR1 and CDR2 are SGHNT and YYREEE (reference sequence). The CDR3 nucleotides are TGTGCCAGCAGCGTACCTACAGGGGACACCGGGGAGCTGTTTTTT. Residues: CASSVPTGDTGELFF. Full variable domain (rest looked up from reference TRBV5-4 and TRBJ2-2): ETGVTQSPTHLIKTRGQQVTLRCSSQSGHNTVSWYQQALGQGPQFIFQYYREEENGRGNFPPRFSGLQFPNYSSELNVNALELDDSALYLCASSVPTGDTGELFFGEGSRLTVL.

This clone was seen only a few times. The chain links TRBV9 to TRBJ2-3, with 8 bases matching TRBD2. The CDR3 contains 15 residues. Looked up from germline, CDR1 is SGDLS and CDR2 is YYNGEE. With V trimmed by 4 bases and J by 0 bases, 4 bases remained unmatched. The CDR3 coding sequence is TGTGCCAGCAGCATTAGCGGGACTAGCACAGATACGCAGTATTTT. Protein sequence: CASSISGTSTDTQYF.

This clone was seen just once. This rearrangement joins TRBV11-3 to TRBJ2-7; no reliable D call. Trimming took off 6 bases at V and 3 bases at J, with 12 bases between the two ends. Germline values: CDR1 SGHNT, CDR2 YENEEA. This CDR3 is built from 13 residues. The CDR3 DNA is TGTGCCAGCAGTTCACCCAGGAGCTACGAGCAGTACTTC. The encoded protein is CASSSPRSYEQYF.

The chain links TRBV18 to TRBJ2-4; D call uncertain. CDR1 and CDR2 (germline): KGHSH, LQKENI. The length of the CDR3 is 15 residues. Trimming pared 5 bases from V and 1 base from J, leaving 12 bases between. CDR3 in DNA: TGTGCCAGCTCATTCCTAGAGGCGGCCAAAAACATTCAGTACTTC. It translates to CASSFLEAAKNIQYF.

The chain is built from TRBV6-5 and TRBJ2-7; 8 positions match TRBD2. Germline CDR1 and CDR2: MNHEY and SVGAGI. V shed 4 bases, J shed 4 bases, and the junction held 12 bases outside the gene matches. The CDR3 extends over 16 amino acids. The CDR3 is CASSSRATAGAYEQYF. CDR3 nucleotides: TGTGCCAGCAGTTCCAGGGCGACAGCGGGAGCTTACGAGCAGTACTTC.

DNA for the CDR3: TGTGCCAGCCGCCGGGACTTCGCTAAGCAGTTCTTC. This encodes CASRRDFAKQFF. V usage is TRBV28 and J usage is TRBJ2-1; maybe TRBD2 (6 bases). Germline V gives CDR1 MDHEN, CDR2 SYDVKM. V was trimmed by 8 bases and J by 11 bases, leaving 16 bases between them. CDR3 length: 12 residues.

The gene calls are TRBV19 and TRBJ1-5, with a possible D match to TRBD1 (6 bases). CDR1 and CDR2 (germline): LNHDA, SQIVND (reference sequence). This CDR3 has 15 residues. Trimming took 5 bases from V and 5 from J, leaving 16 bases between them. The CDR3 sequence: CASSDTGTIYQPQHF. CDR3 DNA: TGTGCCAGTAGTGATACCGGGACAATATATCAGCCCCAGCATTTT.

The chain joins TRBV6-5 to TRBJ1-5; D gene unclear. CDR3 length: 13 amino acids. The germline V gene encodes CDR1 MNHEY and CDR2 SVGAGI. The germline V and J ends were trimmed by 5 bases and 6 bases, with 11 bases remaining between them. The CDR3 DNA is TGTGCCAGCAGTCTTACGCCGGGTCAGCCCCAGCATTTT. Protein sequence: CASSLTPGQPQHF.

The V gene is TRBV27, the J gene TRBJ2-5, with 9 positions matching TRBD2. Germline assignment: CDR1 MNHEY and CDR2 SMNVEV (reference sequence). V lost 2 bases and J lost 7; bases outside the gene matches: 11. The CDR3 is 16 amino acids. CDR3 amino acids: CASSLPREGREATQYF. The CDR3 DNA is TGTGCCAGCAGTTTACCGCGGGAGGGCCGGGAAGCGACCCAGTACTTC.

The V call is TRBV6-4, the J call TRBJ2-5; maybe TRBD2 (8 bases). The CDR3 totals 16 residues. Trimming removed 10 bases at V and 3 bases at J, with 24 bases between. Germline CDR1 MRHNA, CDR2 SNTAGT. CDR3: CAKGTRERGRKETQYF. CDR3 DNA sequence: TGTGCCAAAGGGACTAGAGAGAGGGGGCGAAAAGAGACCCAGTACTTC.

The V and J genes are TRBV2 and TRBJ1-1, with 10 bases identical to TRBD1. Germline V CDR1 and CDR2: SNHLY, FYNNEI. CDR3 length equals 14 residues. The V segment lost 10 bases and the J segment 5 bases; nucleotides outside the gene matches: 10. The CDR3 here is CATTGQGLRTEAFF. The DNA for the CDR3 is TGTGCCACCACGGGACAGGGGTTGAGGACTGAAGCTTTCTTT.

The chain joins TRBV19 to TRBJ2-5; TRBD2 aligns across 15 bases. The CDR3 runs to 18 residues. Germline V gene sequence: CDR1 LNHDA, CDR2 SQIVND (reference sequence). V was clipped by 5 bases and J by 3 bases; unmatched bases: 10. The CDR3 protein is CASSAWGLAGGFEETQYF. In DNA, the CDR3 is TGTGCCAGTAGTGCCTGGGGACTAGCGGGAGGTTTCGAAGAGACCCAGTACTTC.

The rearrangement joins TRBV27 to TRBJ1-2, with D maybe TRBD1 (6 bases). The CDR3 extends over 14 amino acids. CDR1 is MNHEY and CDR2 is SMNVEV in the germline V gene (reference sequence). With 3 bases removed from V and 7 bases from J, the gap between germline ends came to 15 bases. The CDR3 DNA follows: TGTGCCAGCAGTTTTTCTACAGGGCCAAGTGGCTACACCTTC. It specifies CASSFSTGPSGYTF.

The genes are TRBV10-3 and TRBJ2-7; no definite D call. The CDR3 runs to 14 residues. Trimming took 3 bases from V and 0 from J, leaving 9 bases between them. The germline V gene has CDR1 ENHRY and CDR2 SYGVKD. CDR3 sequence (DNA): TGTGCCATCAGTGACACGAAGAGCTCCTACGAGCAGTACTTC. Translation: CAISDTKSSYEQYF.

The gene calls are TRBV14 and TRBJ1-3; 8 bases fit TRBD1. Unmatched junction bases numbered 5, after V lost 0 bases and J lost 4 bases. The CDR3 length is 16 residues. In germline, CDR1 is SGHDN, CDR2 FVKESK. The CDR3 nucleotides read TGTGCCAGCAGCCAAGACCTGACAGGGGCAGGAAACACCATATATTTT. It codes for CASSQDLTGAGNTIYF.

The rearrangement joins TRBV5-1 to TRBJ2-5, with D possibly TRBD2 on 6 matching bases. The CDR3 is made up of 15 amino acids. The germline V and J ends were trimmed by 4 bases and 5 bases, with 18 bases remaining between them. Germline CDR1 reads SGHRS; CDR2 reads YFSETQ. In DNA form, the CDR3 reads TGCGCCAGCAGCCCTACCGGGGGAGCGAGGGAGACCCAGTACTTC. Translation gives CASSPTGGARETQYF. The whole variable domain, remainder taken from reference TRBV5-1 and TRBJ2-5, is KAGVTQTPRYLIKTRGQQVTLSCSPISGHRSVSWYQQTPGQGLQFLFEYFSETQRNKGNFPGRFSGRQFSNSRSEMNVSTLELGDSALYLCASSPTGGARETQYFGPGTRLLVL.

The CDR3 DNA reads as TGTGCCACCAGCGGCCGACGGAGTGAAAAACTGTTTTTT. It yields the protein CATSGRRSEKLFF. This rearrangement joins TRBV15 to TRBJ1-4, with D unresolved. Trimming took 5 bases from V and 7 from J, leaving 11 bases between them. CDR1 and CDR2 from the germline V gene are LNHNV and YYDKDF (reference sequence). The length of the CDR3 is 13 residues.

The rearrangement uses TRBV28 and TRBJ1-1; D not certain. Trimming removed 3 bases from V and 5 bases from J, with 13 bases in between. This CDR3 contains 14 residues. CDR1 is MDHEN, CDR2 SYDVKM, per germline. The CDR3 DNA is TGTGCCAGCAGTTTTGGCGGAGTTGGAACTGAAGCTTTCTTT. It encodes CASSFGGVGTEAFF.

CDR3 region: CAISESRSGFYNEQFF. DNA for the CDR3: TGTGCCATCAGTGAGTCGAGATCGGGATTTTACAATGAGCAGTTCTTC. The chain combines TRBV10-3 with TRBJ2-1; the D gene is possibly TRBD2 (5 bases). CDR1 ENHRY and CDR2 SYGVKD come from the germline V gene. This CDR3 comprises 16 residues. The ends were cut back, 0 bases at V and 4 bases at J, with 13 bases in the middle.

The V and J genes are TRBV23-1 and TRBJ2-4, with 7 bases matching TRBD1. TRBV23-1 is an ORF, with its function uncertain. J gave up 0 bases and V 7 bases, and 9 bases lay outside the gene matches. CDR3 length equals 16 residues. CDR3 amino acids: CASTSDRLLAKNIQYF. The CDR3 DNA is TGCGCCAGCACTTCGGACAGGCTCCTAGCCAAAAACATTCAGTACTTC.